A single sample gave rise to the 2 T cell receptor beta chains below, sequenced in a study of T cells after yellow fever vaccination. One entry per CDR3 protein results from TCRdb running MiXCR on the 5' RACE reads. The sample yields approximately 610,000 distinct CDR3 sequences, about 15% seen once. The sequences come from PBMCs, collected about 5 days after the first yellow fever vaccination. All receptors come from a man between 18 and 35 years old who received the YFV17D yellow fever vaccine.

This clonotype was counted between two and nine times. The chain combines TRBV5-1 with TRBJ1-1; D is uncertain. The CDR3 loop spans 14 amino acids. CDR1 and CDR2 (germline): SGHRS, YFSETQ. Trimming pared 2 bases from V and 4 bases from J, leaving 12 bases between. The CDR3 sequence is CASSLRIGVTEAFF. For the CDR3, the DNA is TGCGCCAGCAGCTTACGAATCGGGGTCACTGAAGCTTTCTTT.

This clonotype was counted between two and nine times. V and J are TRBV12-5 and TRBJ2-7; TRBD1 matches at 7 bases. Unmatched junction bases numbered 4, after V lost 2 bases and J lost 6 bases. CDR3 length equals 13 residues. CDR1 is LGHNT and CDR2 is FRNRAP in the germline V gene. CDR3 sequence reads: CASGLWTGREQYF. The CDR3 nucleotides are TGTGCTAGTGGTTTGTGGACAGGTCGCGAGCAGTACTTC.